This is a list of T cell receptor beta chains from one sample in a study of tumor-infiltrating lymphocytes in localized non-small cell lung cancer. TCRdb keeps only in-frame clones here, not all; method: immunoSEQ multiplex PCR. The table includes 11,000 to 15,000 clones, around 68% detected once. Sequencing was carried out using uninvolved lung tissue not adjacent to the tumor. All receptors come from a human donor with non-small cell lung cancer. CDR3s include the opening cysteine and the closing phenylalanine or tryptophan. D genes are given only for firm matches. Some rows mark clone size as missing; the rest say once, few, many or name a class of expanded clone.

>14|NA|TRBJ1-5|TRBV10-3|NA
TGTGCCATCAGCCGGGACAACGGCAATCAGCCCCAGCATTTT
CAISRDNGNQPQHF
>12|NA|TRBJ1-1|TRBV5-1|medium-sized
TGCGCCAGCAGCGCGGACAGAACAGAAGCTTTCTTT
CASSADRTEAFF
>13|NA|TRBJ2-5|TRBV29-1|NA
TGCAGCGTTGAGAAGGGGAACCAAGAGACCCAGTACTTC
CSVEKGNQETQYF
>15|TRBD2|TRBJ2-1|TRBV28|NA
TGTGCCAGCAGTACCCCTAGCGGGAAAGTCAATGAGCAGTTCTTC
CASSTPSGKVNEQFF
>15|NA|TRBJ1-2|TRBV6-1|NA
TGTGCCAGCAGCTTCGGACCGAATGAAAACTATGGCTACACCTTC
CASSFGPNENYGYTF
>16|NA|TRBJ1-2|TRBV27|NA
TGTGCCAGCAGTTCCGACCCAGGGTGGGGGGCCTATGGCTACACCTTC
CASSSDPGWGAYGYTF
>16|NA|TRBJ1-1|TRBV11-2|NA
TGTGCCAGCAGCTTGTTAGGTCCCAAAAGGAACACTGAAGCTTTCTTT
CASSLLGPKRNTEAFF
>12|NA|TRBJ1-1|TRBV7-8|few
TGTGCCAGCAGCTTAGGGGGACCTGAAGCTTTCTTT
CASSLGGPEAFF
>14|NA|TRBJ2-5|TRBV7-2|few
TGTGCCAGCAGCTTAACAGTGTTTCAAGAGACCCAGTACTTC
CASSLTVFQETQYF
>16|TRBD2|TRBJ2-7|TRBV19|once
TGTGCCAGTAGTACTCTCGAGGGGACTAGCGGCTACGAGCAGTACTTC
CASSTLEGTSGYEQYF
>15|NA|TRBJ2-3|TRBV25-1|NA
TGTGCCAGCAGTGAACCAGGGTTTAATACAGATACGCAGTATTTT
CASSEPGFNTDTQYF
>15|TRBD1|TRBJ1-1|TRBV27|NA
TGTGCCAGCAGGACCGACAGGGGGCACGGCACTGAAGCTTTCTTT
CASRTDRGHGTEAFF
>13|NA|TRBJ2-1|TRBV30|once
TGTGCCTGGAGTGTCCCAGGGGCCGGTGAGCAGTTCTTC
CAWSVPGAGEQFF
>15|TRBD1|TRBJ1-2|TRBV6-5|NA
TGTGCCAGCAGCCCCGGGACAGGGGCTAACTATGGCTACACCTTC
CASSPGTGANYGYTF
>16|NA|TRBJ1-2|TRBV28|few
TGTGCCAGCAGTGCCATAGGGGTCCTTGTTAGTCAACGCTACACCTTC
CASSAIGVLVSQRYTF
>13|NA|TRBJ1-4|TRBV7-6|NA
TGTGCCAGCAGCCTAATGTGGGGGGAAAAACTGTTTTTT
CASSLMWGEKLFF
>14|TRBD1|TRBJ2-7|TRBV7-9|NA
TGTGCCAGCAGCATCCGGGACAGTTACTACGAGCAGTACTTC
CASSIRDSYYEQYF
>11|NA|TRBJ1-2|TRBV6-5|NA
TGTGCCAGCAGTATGGGGCGTGGCTACACCTTC
CASSMGRGYTF
>14|NA|TRBJ2-1|TRBV19|NA
TGTGCCAGTAGTAGTAGCCCGAACTACAATGAGCAGTTCTTC
CASSSSPNYNEQFF
>15|NA|TRBJ2-2|TRBV5-1|NA
TGCGCCAGCAGCCGCGTGGCAGGCAGGGCCGGGGAGCTGTTTTTT
CASSRVAGRAGELFF
>15|NA|TRBJ1-5|TRBV7-9|NA
TGTGCCAGCAGCTTAGTCCTGGCAGGGGATCAGCCCCAGCATTTT
CASSLVLAGDQPQHF
>13|NA|TRBJ2-7|TRBV10-3|medium-sized
TGTGCCACCCTAGACCCAGGGGAGCACGAGCAGTACTTC
CATLDPGEHEQYF
>13|NA|TRBJ2-5|TRBV29-1|NA
TGCAGCGTTGTAGAGGGGTCCGGAGAGACCCAGTACTTC
CSVVEGSGETQYF
>15|TRBD2|TRBJ2-2|TRBV4-2|NA
TGTGCCAGCAGTACAGGACTAGGACCCACCGGGGAGCTGTTTTTT
CASSTGLGPTGELFF
>11|NA|TRBJ2-3|TRBV25-1|NA
TGTGCCAGCAGTGGGGGAAGGACGCAGTATTTT
CASSGGRTQYF
>14|NA|TRBJ1-1|TRBV7-9|NA
TGTGCCAGCAGCTCATTGACAAGGAACACTGAAGCTTTCTTT
CASSSLTRNTEAFF
>14|TRBD1|TRBJ1-4|TRBV5-6|NA
TGTGCCAGCAGCTTGGCGTCAGGGGGTGAAAAACTGTTTTTT
CASSLASGGEKLFF
>16|NA|TRBJ2-5|TRBV28|NA
TGTGCCAGCACCAATTATATGGCCGGGATGGGAGAGACCCAGTACTTC
CASTNYMAGMGETQYF
>19|NA|TRBJ2-1|TRBV11-2|few
TGTGCCAGCAGCTTATCTCCCTTTTTGCGGTCGAGCTCCTACAATGAGCAGTTCTTC
CASSLSPFLRSSSYNEQFF
>19|TRBD2|TRBJ2-5|TRBV5-1|NA
TGCGCCAGCAGCTTGGCCCTTACTAGCGGGACGCGGTACCAAGAGACCCAGTACTTC
CASSLALTSGTRYQETQYF
>17|TRBD2|TRBJ2-2|TRBV4-2|NA
TGTGCCAGCAGCACAGTTACTAGCGGGAGGAACACCGGGGAGCTGTTTTTT
CASSTVTSGRNTGELFF
>15|TRBD2|TRBJ2-7|TRBV4-1|NA
TGCGCCAGCAGCCAAGCCGGGACTACCACCTACGAGCAGTACTTC
CASSQAGTTTYEQYF
>15|NA|TRBJ2-3|TRBV27|few
TGTGCCAGCAGTTCTCCGGGACCGCCTGAAATTGGGCAGTATTTT
CASSSPGPPEIGQYF